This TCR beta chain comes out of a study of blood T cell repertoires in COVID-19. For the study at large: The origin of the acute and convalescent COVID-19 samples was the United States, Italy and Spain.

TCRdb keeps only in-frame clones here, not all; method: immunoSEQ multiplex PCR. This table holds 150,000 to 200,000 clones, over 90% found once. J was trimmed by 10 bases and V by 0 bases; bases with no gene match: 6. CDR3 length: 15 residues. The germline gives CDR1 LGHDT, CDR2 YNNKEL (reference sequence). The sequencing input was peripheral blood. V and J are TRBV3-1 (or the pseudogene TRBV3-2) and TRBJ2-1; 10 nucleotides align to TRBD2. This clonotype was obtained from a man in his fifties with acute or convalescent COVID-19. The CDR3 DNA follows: TGTGCCAGCAGCCAAGATCTAGCGGGAGCACGGGAGCAGTTCTTC. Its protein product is CASSQDLAGAREQFF.